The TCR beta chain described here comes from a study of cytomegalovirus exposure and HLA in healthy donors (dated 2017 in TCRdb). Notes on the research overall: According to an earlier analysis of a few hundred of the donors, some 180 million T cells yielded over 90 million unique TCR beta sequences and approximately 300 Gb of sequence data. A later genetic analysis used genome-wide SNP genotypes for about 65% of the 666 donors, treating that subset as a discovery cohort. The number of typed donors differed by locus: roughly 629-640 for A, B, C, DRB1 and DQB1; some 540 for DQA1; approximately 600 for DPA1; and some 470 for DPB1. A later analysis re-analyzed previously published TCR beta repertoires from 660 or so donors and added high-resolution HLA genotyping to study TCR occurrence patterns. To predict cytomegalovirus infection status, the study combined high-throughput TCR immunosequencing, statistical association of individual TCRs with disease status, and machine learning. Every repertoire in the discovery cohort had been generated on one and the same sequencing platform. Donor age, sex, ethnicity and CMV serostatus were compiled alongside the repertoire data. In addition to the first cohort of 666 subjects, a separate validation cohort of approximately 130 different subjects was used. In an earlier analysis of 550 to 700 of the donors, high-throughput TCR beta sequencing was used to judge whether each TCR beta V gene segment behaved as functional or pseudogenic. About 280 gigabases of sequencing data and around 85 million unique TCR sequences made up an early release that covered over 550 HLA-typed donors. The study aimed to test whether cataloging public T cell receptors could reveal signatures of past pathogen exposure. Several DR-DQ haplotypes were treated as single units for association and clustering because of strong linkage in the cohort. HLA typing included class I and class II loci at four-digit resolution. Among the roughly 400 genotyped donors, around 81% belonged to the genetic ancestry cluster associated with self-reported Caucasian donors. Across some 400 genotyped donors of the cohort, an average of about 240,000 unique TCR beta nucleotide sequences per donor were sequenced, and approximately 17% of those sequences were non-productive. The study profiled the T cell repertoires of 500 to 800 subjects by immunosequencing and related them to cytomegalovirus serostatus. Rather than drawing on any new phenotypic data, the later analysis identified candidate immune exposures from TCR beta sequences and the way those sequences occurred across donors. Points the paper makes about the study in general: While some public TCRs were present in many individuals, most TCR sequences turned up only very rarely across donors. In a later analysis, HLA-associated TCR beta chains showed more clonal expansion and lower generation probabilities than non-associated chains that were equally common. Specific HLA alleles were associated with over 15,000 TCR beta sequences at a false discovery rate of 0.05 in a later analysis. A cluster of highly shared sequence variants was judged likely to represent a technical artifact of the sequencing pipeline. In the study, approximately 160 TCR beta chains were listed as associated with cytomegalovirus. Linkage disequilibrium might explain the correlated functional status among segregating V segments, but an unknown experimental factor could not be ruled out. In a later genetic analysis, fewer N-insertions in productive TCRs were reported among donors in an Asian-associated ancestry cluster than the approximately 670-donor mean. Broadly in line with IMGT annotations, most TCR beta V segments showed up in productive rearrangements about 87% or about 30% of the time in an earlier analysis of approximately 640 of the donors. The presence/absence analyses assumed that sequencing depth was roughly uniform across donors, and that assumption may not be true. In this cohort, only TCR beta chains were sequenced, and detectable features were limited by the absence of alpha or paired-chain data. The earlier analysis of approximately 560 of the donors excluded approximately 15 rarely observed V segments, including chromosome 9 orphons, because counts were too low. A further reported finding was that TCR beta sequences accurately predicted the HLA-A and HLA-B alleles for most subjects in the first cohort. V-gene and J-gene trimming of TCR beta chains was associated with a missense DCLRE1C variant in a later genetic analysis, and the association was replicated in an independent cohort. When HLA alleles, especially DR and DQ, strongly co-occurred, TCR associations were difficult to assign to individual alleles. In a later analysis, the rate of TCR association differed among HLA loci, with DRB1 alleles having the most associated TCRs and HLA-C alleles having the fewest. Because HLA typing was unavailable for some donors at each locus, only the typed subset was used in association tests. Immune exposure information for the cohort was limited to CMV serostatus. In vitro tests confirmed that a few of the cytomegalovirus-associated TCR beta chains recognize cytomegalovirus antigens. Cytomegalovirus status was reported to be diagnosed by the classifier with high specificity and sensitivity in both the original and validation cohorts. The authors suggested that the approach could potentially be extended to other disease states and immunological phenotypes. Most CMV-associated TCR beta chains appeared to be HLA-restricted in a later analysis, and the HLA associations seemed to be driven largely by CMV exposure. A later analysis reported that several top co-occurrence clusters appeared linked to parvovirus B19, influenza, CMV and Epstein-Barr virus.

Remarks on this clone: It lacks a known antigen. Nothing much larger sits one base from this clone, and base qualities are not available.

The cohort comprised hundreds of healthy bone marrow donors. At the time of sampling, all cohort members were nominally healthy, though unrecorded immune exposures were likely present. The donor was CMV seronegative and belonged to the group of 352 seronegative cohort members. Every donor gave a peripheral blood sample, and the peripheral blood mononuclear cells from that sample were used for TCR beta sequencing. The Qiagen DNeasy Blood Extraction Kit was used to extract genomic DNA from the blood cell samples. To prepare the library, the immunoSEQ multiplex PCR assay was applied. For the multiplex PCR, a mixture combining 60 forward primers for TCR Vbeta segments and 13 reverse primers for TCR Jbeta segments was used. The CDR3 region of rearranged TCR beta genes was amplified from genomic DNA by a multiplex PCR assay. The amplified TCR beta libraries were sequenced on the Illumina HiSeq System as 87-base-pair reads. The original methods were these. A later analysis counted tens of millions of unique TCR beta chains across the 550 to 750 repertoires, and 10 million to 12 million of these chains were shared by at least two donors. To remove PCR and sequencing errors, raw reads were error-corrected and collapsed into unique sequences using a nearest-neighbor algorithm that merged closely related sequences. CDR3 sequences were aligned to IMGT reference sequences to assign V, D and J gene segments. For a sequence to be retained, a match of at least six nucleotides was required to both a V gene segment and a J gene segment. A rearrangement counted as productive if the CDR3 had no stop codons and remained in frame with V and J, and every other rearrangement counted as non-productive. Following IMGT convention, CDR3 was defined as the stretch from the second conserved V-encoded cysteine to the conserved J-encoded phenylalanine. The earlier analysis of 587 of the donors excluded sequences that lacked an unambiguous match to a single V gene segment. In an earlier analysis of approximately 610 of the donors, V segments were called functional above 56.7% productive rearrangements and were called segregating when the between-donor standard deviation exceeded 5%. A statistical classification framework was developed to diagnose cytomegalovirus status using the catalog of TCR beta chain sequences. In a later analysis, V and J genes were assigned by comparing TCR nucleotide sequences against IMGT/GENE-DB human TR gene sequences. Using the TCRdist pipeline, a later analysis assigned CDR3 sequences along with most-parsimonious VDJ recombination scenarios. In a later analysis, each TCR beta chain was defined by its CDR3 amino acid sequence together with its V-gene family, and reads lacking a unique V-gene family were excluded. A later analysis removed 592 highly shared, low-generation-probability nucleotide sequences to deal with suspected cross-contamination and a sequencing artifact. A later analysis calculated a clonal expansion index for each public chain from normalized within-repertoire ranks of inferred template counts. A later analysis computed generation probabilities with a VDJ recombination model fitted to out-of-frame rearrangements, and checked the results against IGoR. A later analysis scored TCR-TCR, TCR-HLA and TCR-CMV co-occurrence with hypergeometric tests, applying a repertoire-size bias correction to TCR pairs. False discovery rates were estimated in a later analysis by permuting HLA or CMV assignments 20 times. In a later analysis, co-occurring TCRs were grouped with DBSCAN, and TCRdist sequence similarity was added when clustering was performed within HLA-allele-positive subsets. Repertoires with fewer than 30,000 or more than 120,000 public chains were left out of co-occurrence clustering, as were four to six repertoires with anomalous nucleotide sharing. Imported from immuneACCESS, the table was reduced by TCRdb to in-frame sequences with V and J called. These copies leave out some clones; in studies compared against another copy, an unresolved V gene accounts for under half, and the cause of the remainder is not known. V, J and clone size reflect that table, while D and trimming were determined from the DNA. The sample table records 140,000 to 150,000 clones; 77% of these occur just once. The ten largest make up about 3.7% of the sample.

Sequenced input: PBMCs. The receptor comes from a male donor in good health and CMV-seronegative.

The CDR3 is CASSAGTGIYEQYF. The nucleotide sequence reads TGTGCCAGTAGTGCCGGGACAGGTATTTACGAGCAGTACTTC. Here the chain combines TRBV19 and TRBJ2-7, and 8 junctional nucleotides match TRBD1. V loses 5 bases at its end and J loses 4 bases; junction bases beyond the gene matches: 7. CDR1 and CDR2, per the germline V gene (reference sequence), are LNHDA and SQIVND. The CDR3 contains 14 residues, cysteine and phenylalanine counted. Of the read, only the CDR3 DNA is kept; its 42 bases are in frame from base 1.